These 21 T cell receptor beta chains share one sample of origin, sequenced in a study of spatial heterogeneity in lung cancer. Time point denoted: sample taken at primary tumor resection. Without sorting, whole RNA was sequenced from tumor, nontumor lung or frozen PBMC. TCRdb fed the 5' RACE reads into MiXCR, producing one record per CDR3 protein. The table records over 45,000 distinct CDR3 sequences, approximately 5.3% of them present only once. This specimen consisted of PBMCs, obtained at surgery. The origin of the receptors is a male donor with early-stage non-small cell lung cancer.

At least ten counts were recorded for this clonotype. CDR3 sequence: CASSLMSGLIYGYTF. The CDR3, as DNA: TGTGCCAGCAGTTTAATGTCGGGGTTAATATATGGCTACACCTTC. This chain links TRBV28 with TRBJ1-2; unclear D gene. Trimming shortened V by 2 bases and J by 5 bases, and 15 bases separated the two germline ends. The CDR3 contains 15 residues. The germline CDR1 and CDR2 sequences are MDHEN and SYDVKM.

This clonotype was seen ten or more times. V usage is TRBV7-2 and J usage is TRBJ2-1; TRBD2 agrees at 12 bases. V dropped 5 bases and J dropped 5; count of bases not matched to a gene: 4. Germline V gene lookup returns CDR1 SGHTA and CDR2 FQGNSA. CDR3 length equals 15 residues. CDR3 sequence reads: CASSRTSGTHNEQFF. The DNA of the CDR3 is TGTGCCAGCAGCCGGACTAGCGGGACCCACAATGAGCAGTTCTTC.

This CDR3 reads CASSPQGGLDEQYF. The CDR3 nucleotides are TGCGCCAGCAGCCCACAAGGGGGTTTAGACGAGCAGTACTTC. This chain connects TRBV4-1 to TRBJ2-7, with D possibly being TRBD1 (6 bases). Trimming shortened V by 4 bases and J by 5 bases, and 15 bases separated the two germline ends. The CDR3 loop spans 14 amino acids. In germline, CDR1 is MGHRA, CDR2 YSYEKL.

This clonotype was picked up many times. The chain uses TRBV29-1 and TRBJ2-3, with D unresolved. Germline CDR1 and CDR2: SQVTM and ANQGSEA. This CDR3 has 10 residues. Trimming removed 6 bases at V and 3 bases at J, with 4 bases between. CDR3 protein: CSVGTDTQYF. The CDR3 coding sequence is TGCAGCGTGGGAACAGATACGCAGTATTTT.

This clonotype came up many times. This chain joins TRBV20-1 and TRBJ2-3; the D gene is possibly TRBD2 (6 bases). The CDR3 length is 15 residues. V lost 5 bases and J 0 bases, leaving 15 bases between the germline ends. Germline values: CDR1 DFQATT, CDR2 SNEGSKA (reference sequence). CDR3 in amino acids: CSAQLRAGSTDTQYF. In DNA, the CDR3 is TGCAGTGCTCAGCTGCGCGCGGGGAGCACAGATACGCAGTATTTT.

This clonotype was counted ten times or more. The chain recombines TRBV9 with TRBJ2-2; 7 nucleotides agree with TRBD1. This CDR3 region has 16 residues. The V segment lost 2 bases and the J segment 5 bases; nucleotides outside the gene matches: 9. Germline lookup yields CDR1 SGDLS and CDR2 YYNGEE. This CDR3 is CASSVRQGSGTGELFF. In DNA, the CDR3 is TGTGCCAGCAGCGTGCGACAGGGTTCAGGGACCGGGGAGCTGTTTTTT. The full variable domain, completed using reference TRBV9 and TRBJ2-2, is DSGVTQTPKHLITATGQRVTLRCSPRSGDLSVYWYQQSLDQGLQFLIQYYNGEERAKGNILERFSAQQFPDLHSELNLSSLELGDSALYFCASSVRQGSGTGELFFGEGSRLTVL.

This clonotype was picked up many times. This chain connects TRBV20-1 to TRBJ2-1, with D possibly being TRBD1 (5 bases). CDR1 is DFQATT, CDR2 SNEGSKA, per germline (reference sequence). Trimming removed 0 bases at V and 2 bases at J, with 17 bases between. CDR3 length: 17 amino acids. The CDR3 nucleotides are TGCAGTGCTAGAGATCTTCTGGGTCAGGGAACCTACAATGAGCAGTTCTTC. It specifies CSARDLLGQGTYNEQFF.

This clonotype was seen at least ten times. This sequence joins TRBV7-9 and TRBJ2-3; 11 bases align to TRBD2. V shed 6 bases and J 3 bases; nucleotides not matched to a gene: 8. The CDR3 has 16 residues. From germline, CDR1 is SEHNR and CDR2 FQNEAQ (reference sequence). CDR3 sequence (DNA): TGTGCCAGCAGAGTTTTGACTAGCGGGATGACAGATACGCAGTATTTT. Its protein product is CASRVLTSGMTDTQYF.

The chain couples TRBV19 to TRBJ1-1, with D possibly matching TRBD1 (5 bases). The CDR3 covers 14 residues. With 4 bases removed from V and 1 base from J, the gap between germline ends came to 10 bases. Germline lookup yields CDR1 LNHDA and CDR2 SQIVND (reference sequence). For the CDR3, the DNA is TGTGCCAGTAGTAGGGGGAATTGGAACACTGAAGCTTTCTTT. Protein: CASSRGNWNTEAFF.

This clonotype was recorded many times. The chain carries TRBV28 and TRBJ2-7, with D tentatively TRBD2 (5 bases). In germline, CDR1 is MDHEN, CDR2 SYDVKM. The CDR3 runs to 15 residues. Deletions cut 2 bases from V and 2 bases from J, with 13 bases between. The CDR3 region is CASSLERVYTYEQYF. In DNA, the CDR3 is TGTGCCAGCAGTTTAGAGAGGGTTTACACCTACGAGCAGTACTTC. Full variable domain (outside the CDR3, taken from reference TRBV28 and TRBJ2-7): DVKVTQSSRYLVKRTGEKVFLECVQDMDHENMFWYRQDPGLGLRLIYFSYDVKMKEKGDIPEGYSVSREKKERFSLILESASTNQTSMYLCASSLERVYTYEQYFGPGTRLTVT.

The sample holds many counts of this clonotype. The chain recombines TRBV29-1 with TRBJ1-1; D is perhaps TRBD1 (6 bases). V shed 4 bases and J shed 0 bases, with 21 bases lying between them. The CDR3 sequence is 17 residues long. Germline CDR1 reads SQVTM; CDR2 reads ANQGSEA. The CDR3 loop is CSVGSVGGGTLNTEAFF. The CDR3 region has the DNA TGCAGCGTTGGCTCCGTAGGGGGGGGGACATTGAACACTGAAGCTTTCTTT.

This clonotype was detected many times. This chain uses TRBV7-2 with TRBJ2-5; no clear D gene. CDR1 and CDR2 (germline): SGHTA, FQGNSA. The CDR3 consists of 13 residues. Trimming took off 5 bases at V and 2 bases at J, with 9 bases between the two ends. The CDR3 coding sequence is TGTGCCAGCAGCCTGGGATCTCAAGAGACCCAGTACTTC. Translation: CASSLGSQETQYF. The full variable domain, its missing parts supplied by reference TRBV7-2 and TRBJ2-5, is GAGVSQSPSNKVTEKGKDVELRCDPISGHTALYWYRQSLGQGLEFLIYFQGNSAPDKSGLPSDRFSAERTGGSVSTLTIQRTQQEDSAVYLCASSLGSQETQYFGPGTRLLVL.

There are many counts of this clonotype. This chain links TRBV18 with TRBJ2-1; D tentatively fits TRBD1 or TRBD2 (5 bases each). There are 14 residues in the CDR3. Germline CDR1 and CDR2: KGHSH and LQKENI. The V and J ends lost 6 bases and 6 bases respectively, with 15 bases between them. The CDR3 region has the DNA TGTGCCAGCTCGGTTAGCCGGGGCGGCAATGAGCAGTTCTTC. Protein sequence: CASSVSRGGNEQFF.

The table lists this clonotype with many counts. V gene TRBV11-2 combines with J gene TRBJ2-3; tentative D call: TRBD2 (6 bases). The V end lost 8 bases, the J end lost 1 base, and 13 bases lay between the germline ends. The CDR3 totals 14 residues. Germline CDR1 SGHAT, CDR2 FQNNGV. CDR3 region: CASQRRAGTDTQYF. The CDR3, as DNA: TGTGCCAGCCAGAGGAGGGCGGGCACAGATACGCAGTATTTT. The variable domain in full, completed from reference TRBV11-2 and TRBJ2-3, reads EAGVAQSPRYKIIEKRQSVAFWCNPISGHATLYWYQQILGQGPKLLIQFQNNGVVDDSQLPKDRFSAERLKGVDSTLKIQPAKLEDSAVYLCASQRRAGTDTQYFGPGTRLTVL.

The table lists this clonotype with many counts. The chain joins TRBV18 to TRBJ1-1; D is ambiguous. The CDR3 sequence is 14 residues long. Germline V CDR1 and CDR2: KGHSH, LQKENI. Trimming shortened V by 8 bases and J by 3 bases, and 16 bases separated the two germline ends. This CDR3 is CASRLHVEDTEAFF. For the CDR3, the DNA is TGTGCCAGCCGACTTCACGTGGAGGACACTGAAGCTTTCTTT.

The chain joins TRBV7-2 to TRBJ1-5; D unclear. V dropped 1 base and J dropped 9 bases, with 16 bases sitting between them. Germline V gives CDR1 SGHTA, CDR2 FQGNSA. CDR3 length: 15 amino acids. The CDR3 DNA follows: TGTGCCAGCAGCTTAGAAGGAGCCTTCGTCGGGCCCCAGCATTTT. The encoded protein is CASSLEGAFVGPQHF. The entire variable domain, with the rest obtained from reference TRBV7-2 and TRBJ1-5, is as follows: GAGVSQSPSNKVTEKGKDVELRCDPISGHTALYWYRQSLGQGLEFLIYFQGNSAPDKSGLPSDRFSAERTGGSVSTLTIQRTQQEDSAVYLCASSLEGAFVGPQHFGDGTRLSIL.

The gene calls are TRBV5-6 and TRBJ2-3; the match to TRBD1 covers 8 bases. Per the germline V gene, CDR1 is SGHDT and CDR2 is YYEEEE. This CDR3 has 16 residues. The trim removed 0 bases at V and 3 bases at J, leaving 6 bases unmatched. The CDR3 region has the DNA TGTGCCAGCAGCTTGGCCAGGGACAGGACGACAGATACGCAGTATTTT. Its protein product is CASSLARDRTTDTQYF.

This clonotype was detected many times. V is TRBV7-2 and J is TRBJ1-1; weak D call: TRBD1 (5 bases). V was trimmed by 1 base and J by 5 bases, leaving 11 bases between them. CDR3 length: 14 residues. Germline CDR1 is SGHTA and CDR2 is FQGNSA. The CDR3 sequence is CASSLVGGGTEAFF. The CDR3 region has the DNA TGTGCCAGCAGCTTAGTTGGCGGGGGTACTGAAGCTTTCTTT.

In the case of this clonotype: This may arise from a read error, as a much more abundant clone is one base away. The V and J genes are TRBV13 and TRBJ2-1; 7 bases align to TRBD2. Germline V gene lookup returns CDR1 PRHDT and CDR2 FYEKMQ (reference sequence). CDR3 length: 13 residues. Here the CDR3 reads CVSSRTRMDEQFF. CDR3 DNA: TGTGTCAGCAGCCGGACTAGAATGGATGAGCAGTTCTTC. The full variable domain, with the rest looked up from reference TRBV13 and TRBJ2-1, is AAGVIQSPRHLIKEKRETATLKCYPIPRHDTVYWYQQGPGQDPQFLISFYEKMQSDKGSIPDRFSAQQFSDYHSELNMSSLELGDSALYFCVSSRTRMDEQFFGPGTRLTVL.

This clonotype was seen repeatedly, ten times or more. The genes are TRBV29-1 and TRBJ2-5, with a tentative D call TRBD1 (6 bases). The V end was cut by 7 bases, the J end by 2 bases, with 14 bases between. CDR1 SQVTM and CDR2 ANQGSEA come from the germline V gene. This CDR3 region has 13 residues. The CDR3 reads CSATAGAQETQYF. CDR3 in DNA: TGCAGCGCTACGGCAGGGGCGCAAGAGACCCAGTACTTC.

This clonotype was seen a handful of times. The V call is TRBV25-1, the J call TRBJ2-6, with D perhaps given as TRBD1 or TRBD2 (5 bases each). CDR3 length: 19 amino acids. Germline assignment: CDR1 MGHDK and CDR2 SYGVNS. Trimming shortened V by 5 bases and J by 1 base, and 21 bases separated the two germline ends. CDR3 nucleotide sequence: TGTGCCAGCAGTCCACCCCCGGGACGCCTTTCATCTGGGGCCAACGTCCTGACTTTC. It translates to CASSPPPGRLSSGANVLTF.